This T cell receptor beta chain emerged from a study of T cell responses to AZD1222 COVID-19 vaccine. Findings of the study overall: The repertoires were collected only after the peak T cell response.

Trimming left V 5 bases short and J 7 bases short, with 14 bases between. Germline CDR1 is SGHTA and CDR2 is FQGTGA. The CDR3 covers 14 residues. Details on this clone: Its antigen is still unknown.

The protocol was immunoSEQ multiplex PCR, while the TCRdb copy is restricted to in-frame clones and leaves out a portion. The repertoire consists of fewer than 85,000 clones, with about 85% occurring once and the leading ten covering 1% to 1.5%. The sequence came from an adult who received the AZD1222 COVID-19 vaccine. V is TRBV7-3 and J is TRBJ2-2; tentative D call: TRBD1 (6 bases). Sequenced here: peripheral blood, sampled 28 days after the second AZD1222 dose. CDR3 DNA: TGTGCCAGCAGCCTCGCAGGGGCGGGCGGGGAGCTGTTTTTT. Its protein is CASSLAGAGGELFF.